This T cell receptor beta chain was found in a study of blood T cell repertoires in COVID-19 (dated by TCRdb to 2018 to 2020). Notes on the research overall: Samples from collaborators originated in the United States, Italy and Spain and spanned both the acute and convalescent phases of COVID-19. The material from the prospective study consisted of cDNA or gDNA derived from T cells, B-cell-depleted T cells, or PBMCs. Subjects who had been exposed to COVID-19, were actively infected with it, or had recovered from it provided the deeply sampled blood TCRbeta repertoires that made up the dataset. The repertoires were made available in a free public database intended to serve as a resource for research on the immune response to SARS-CoV-2. The samples were drawn from two sources: the first 160 participants of the ongoing ImmuneRACE study, and 1,000 to 1,500 subjects contributed by 6 global collaborators. The sample metadata nearly always contained a de-identified subject ID, COVID-19 status, age in years and sex. Where HLA class I and class II types were available, the types were taken from metadata supplied by the sample provider, not from assay-based typing. Summary of the overall study and its limitations: How much clinical and demographic metadata was included differed by source and by participant, and the metadata was provided uncurated.

The germline V gene encodes CDR1 SGDLS and CDR2 YYNGEE. V is cut back by 3 bases and J by 1 base, with 6 bases in the junction unmatched. Spanning cysteine to phenylalanine, the CDR3 consists of 15 amino acids. The only DNA kept is the CDR3, 45 bases in frame from the first base. TCRbeta CDR3 regions were amplified from genomic DNA using the immunoSEQ Assay, a bias-controlled multiplex PCR. The study's processing was this. The number of nucleated cells in each sample was estimated by amplification of reference gene primers within the assay. Sequence reads were collapsed and filtered to measure the absolute abundance of every unique TCRbeta CDR3 rearrangement. For each sample, productive Simpson clonality was calculated as the square root of Simpson's diversity index across productive rearrangements. TCRdb limited this immuneACCESS table to in-frame rearrangements with V and J called. A share of clones is missing; checked studies link under half to unresolved V genes, and the rest is unexplained. V and J calls and clone size are as listed in that table; D and trimming were resolved from the DNA. The sample profile shows 250,000 to 350,000 clones; about 87% of them were found once. The top ten clones comprise around 3% of the sample.

In the prospective study, participants were 18 to 89 years old, resided in 24 geographic areas of the United States, and were enrolled through a virtual design. In the prospective study, cohorts were assigned on the basis of participant-reported clinical history obtained from a screening survey and a study questionnaire. For ImmuneRACE Cohort 3, a participant was defined as recovered based on two consecutive negative NP/OP PCR tests, clearance by a healthcare professional, or resolution of symptoms. In the prospective study, whole blood, serum and a nasopharyngeal or oropharyngeal swab were collected from each participant by mobile phlebotomists. Over a roughly 2-month period, participants in the prospective study had the option of providing additional blood draws and questionnaires. Before DNA extraction, prospective study blood samples were shipped either frozen or at room temperature. A word on this clone: The antigen this receptor binds is unknown. The sample holds no much larger clone one base away, and base qualities are not on file.

The chain is made from TRBV9 and TRBJ2-5; 7 central bases correspond to TRBD1. The specimen sequenced was PBMCs or T cells enriched from blood (not recorded which). This receptor was obtained from a woman aged 45-65 years who had recovered from COVID-19. The nucleotide sequence reads TGTGCCAGCAGCGCCTTAGACAGGGCCCAAGAGACCCAGTACTTC. Its translation reads: CASSALDRAQETQYF.